This T cell receptor (beta chain) was retrieved from a study of CD8+ T cells in alopecia areata. There are 16 residues in the CDR3. The V end lost 5 bases, the J end lost 4 bases, and 18 bases lay between the germline ends. Germline CDR1 and CDR2: SGHTA and FQGNSA. Of note for this clone: In the same sample, other DNA sequences code for this CDR3.

cDNA prepared by RNA extraction and subsequent reverse transcription served as the template for sequencing. Assay: immunoSEQ multiplex PCR; the TCRdb copy retains only in-frame clones and omits some. This table has more than 90,000 clones, 30% to 40% appearing once. The sequenced sample consisted of CD4+ T cells sorted from blood. The TCR was taken from a human donor with alopecia areata. V gene TRBV7-2 combines with J gene TRBJ2-1; D might be TRBD1 or TRBD2, each matching 7 bases. The CDR3: CASSPQGGGGYNEQFF. In DNA form, the CDR3 reads TGTGCCAGCAGCCCCCAGGGGGGAGGGGGGTACAATGAGCAGTTCTTC.